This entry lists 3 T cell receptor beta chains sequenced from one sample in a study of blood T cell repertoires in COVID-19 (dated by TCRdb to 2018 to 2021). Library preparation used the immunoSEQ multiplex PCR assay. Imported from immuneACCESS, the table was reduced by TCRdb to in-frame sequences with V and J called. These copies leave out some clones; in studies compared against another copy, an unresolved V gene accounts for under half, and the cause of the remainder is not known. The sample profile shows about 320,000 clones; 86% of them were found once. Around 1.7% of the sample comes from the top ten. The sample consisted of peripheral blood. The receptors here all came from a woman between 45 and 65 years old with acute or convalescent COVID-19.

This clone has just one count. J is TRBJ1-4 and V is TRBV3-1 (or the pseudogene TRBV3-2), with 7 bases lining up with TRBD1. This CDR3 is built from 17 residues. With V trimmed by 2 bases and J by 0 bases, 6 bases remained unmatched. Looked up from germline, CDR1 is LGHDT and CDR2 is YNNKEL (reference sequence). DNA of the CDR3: TGTGCCAGCAGCCAACGGGACAGCCGGACAACTAATGAAAAACTGTTTTTT. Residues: CASSQRDSRTTNEKLFF.

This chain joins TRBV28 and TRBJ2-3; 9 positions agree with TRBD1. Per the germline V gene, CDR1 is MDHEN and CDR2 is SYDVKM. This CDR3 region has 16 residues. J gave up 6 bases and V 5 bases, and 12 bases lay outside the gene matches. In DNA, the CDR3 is TGTGCCAGCAGTGGGGGGGACAGGGTAGAAATGGATACGCAGTATTTT. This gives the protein CASSGGDRVEMDTQYF.

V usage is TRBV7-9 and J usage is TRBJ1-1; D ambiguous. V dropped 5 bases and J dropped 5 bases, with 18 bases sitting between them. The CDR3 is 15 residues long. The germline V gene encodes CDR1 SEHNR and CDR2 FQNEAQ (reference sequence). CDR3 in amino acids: CASSRLPGEITEAFF. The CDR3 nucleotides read TGTGCCAGCAGCCGTTTGCCGGGAGAGATTACTGAAGCTTTCTTT.